This note documents a single TCR beta chain sequence. Assay used: immunoSEQ multiplex PCR; TCRdb lists only in-frame clones, some missing. The table has 270,000 or so clones, around 90% seen once. The source of the sample is a study of blood T cell repertoires in COVID-19. As for the study in general: COVID-19 samples, acute and convalescent, were from the United States, Italy and Spain. PBMCs, B-cell-depleted T cells, or T cells provided the cDNA or gDNA that made up the material.

The CDR3 has 12 residues. The trim removed 3 bases at V and 10 bases at J, leaving 2 bases unmatched. Cohorts were assigned according to the clinical history that participants reported. Sequencing was carried out using PBMCs or T cells enriched from blood (not recorded which). This chain connects TRBV12-3 or TRBV12-4 to TRBJ1-2; 10 nucleotides agree with TRBD1. This clonotype was sampled from a woman aged 40 to 55 with acute COVID-19. In nucleotides, the CDR3 is TGTGCCAGCAGTTTGGGGACAGGGGACTACACCTTC. Translating it yields CASSLGTGDYTF.